The 8 T cell receptor beta chains below were found in one sample sequenced in a study of sequential checkpoint blockade in melanoma. Treatment noted: randomized to nivolumab then ipilimumab (arm A) or the reverse (arm B). Some clones are missing from TCRdb's copy, which holds only in-frame ones; the method was immunoSEQ multiplex PCR. The sample includes about 15,000 clones, approximately 80% seen only once; the top ten take over 25%. The sample consisted of CD8+ T cells sorted from blood (inferred from file names), taken from a patient given nivolumab and ipilimumab in sequence. Receptors were obtained from a human donor with melanoma.

The chain uses TRBV2 and TRBJ2-5, with a tentative D call TRBD2 (5 bases). Trimming pared 2 bases from V and 5 bases from J, leaving 9 bases between. The CDR3 is 13 residues long. From germline, CDR1 is SNHLY and CDR2 FYNNEI. CDR3 DNA sequence: TGTGCCAGCAGTGAATTCAGGAGGGAGACCCAGTACTTC. This translates into CASSEFRRETQYF.

V gene TRBV7-9 combines with J gene TRBJ2-4, with D possibly TRBD1 on 5 matching bases. Per the germline V gene, CDR1 is SEHNR and CDR2 is FQNEAQ (reference sequence). CDR3 length: 16 amino acids. V shed 3 bases and J shed 2 bases, with 14 bases lying between them. CDR3 DNA: TGTGCCAGCAGCTTTCCGGACATGCCATCCAAAAACATTCAGTACTTC. Protein sequence: CASSFPDMPSKNIQYF.

J is TRBJ2-7 and V is TRBV5-4; weak D call: TRBD2 (6 bases). V was trimmed by 4 bases and J by 7 bases, leaving 15 bases between them. The germline V gene has CDR1 SGHNT and CDR2 YYREEE (reference sequence). CDR3 length: 13 residues. In DNA, the CDR3 is TGTGCCAGCAGCCCCTGGACCGGGGGAGAGCAGTACTTC. Its translation is CASSPWTGGEQYF. Complete variable domain (other parts from reference TRBV5-4 and TRBJ2-7): ETGVTQSPTHLIKTRGQQVTLRCSSQSGHNTVSWYQQALGQGPQFIFQYYREEENGRGNFPPRFSGLQFPNYSSELNVNALELDDSALYLCASSPWTGGEQYFGPGTRLTVT.

This clone was detected once. The chain employs TRBV4-3 and TRBJ2-7; 10 bases are shared with TRBD2. The V gene end was trimmed by 3 bases and the J gene end by 0 bases; junction bases not matched to a gene: 14. The CDR3 extends over 19 amino acids. CDR1 is LGHNA, CDR2 YSLEER, per germline. CDR3 region: CASSHLPGAASGSSYEQYF. The CDR3 DNA reads TGCGCCAGCAGCCACCTCCCCGGAGCGGCTAGCGGGAGCTCCTACGAGCAGTACTTC.

The genes are TRBV6-1 and TRBJ1-2; D gene ambiguous. This CDR3 region has 12 residues. The V end lost 1 base, the J end lost 4 bases, and 4 bases lay between the germline ends. CDR1 and CDR2 (germline): MNHNS, SASEGT. CDR3 in amino acids: CASSEDLYGYTF. CDR3 DNA: TGTGCCAGCAGTGAAGATCTCTATGGCTACACCTTC.

The CDR3 sequence: CASSQVGQGYEQYF. In DNA form, the CDR3 reads TGTGCCAGCAGCCAAGTAGGACAGGGGTACGAGCAGTACTTC. The chain links TRBV14 to TRBJ2-5, with 9 bases lining up with TRBD1. The J call may be incorrect, as the DNA end agrees better with TRBJ2-7. This CDR3 has 14 residues. Per the germline V gene, CDR1 is SGHDN and CDR2 is FVKESK.

The J gene is TRBJ2-1, the V gene TRBV5-1; unclear D gene. The V end was cut by 3 bases, the J end by 9 bases, with 10 bases between. Germline CDR1 SGHRS, CDR2 YFSETQ. This CDR3 spans 12 amino acids. The CDR3 is CASSSVSGEQFF. The CDR3 bases are TGCGCCAGCAGCTCTGTATCGGGTGAGCAGTTCTTC. The variable domain in full, completed from reference TRBV5-1 and TRBJ2-1, reads KAGVTQTPRYLIKTRGQQVTLSCSPISGHRSVSWYQQTPGQGLQFLFEYFSETQRNKGNFPGRFSGRQFSNSRSEMNVSTLELGDSALYLCASSSVSGEQFFGPGTRLTVL.

The CDR3 DNA follows: TGTGCCAGCAGCGGGCTAGCGGTCAACACCGGGGAGCTGTTTTTT. It encodes CASSGLAVNTGELFF. This chain uses TRBV2 with TRBJ2-2; 7 bases line up with TRBD2. The CDR3 loop spans 15 amino acids. V was pared by 6 bases and J by 2 bases, with 6 bases of the junction left unmatched. Germline CDR1 is SNHLY and CDR2 is FYNNEI.